The clone carrying this T cell receptor (beta chain) has at least ten counts. The antigen remains undetermined. The sample belongs to a study of response to subunit inactivated influenza vaccine. Study-wide findings and caveats: After each seasonal influenza vaccination, few new T cells are recruited, the authors suggested.

Trimming cost V 3 bases and J 0 bases, with 5 bases left between them. The CDR3 is 14 residues long. The germline CDR1 and CDR2 sequences are LGHNA and YNFKEQ. A single record per CDR3 protein comes from TCRdb applying MiXCR to the RT-PCR reads. This table holds almost 250,000 distinct CDR3 sequences, 12% found once. The receptor comes from a man aged 50 to 59 who received an inactivated influenza vaccine. The chain carries TRBV4-2 and TRBJ2-2; D is ambiguous. The specimen was non-naive T cells sorted from PBMCs, collected 14 to 15 days before vaccination. The CDR3 spells CASSQHTNTGELFF. Written as DNA, the CDR3 is TGTGCCAGCAGCCAGCACACGAACACCGGGGAGCTGTTTTTT.